The rows below give T cell receptor beta chains drawn from one sample of a study of CD8+CD57+ T cells in acquired aplastic anemia. From the reads, TCRdb called clonotypes with MiXCR, one entry per CDR3 protein. This repertoire shows just over 450,000 distinct CDR3 sequences, over 25% found once; its top ten account for around 0.82%. The specimen sequenced was sorted CD4+, CD8+, or CD8+CD57+ T cells (not recorded which) from PBMCs. These TCRs come from a human donor with aplastic anemia. The CDR3 runs from the conserved cysteine through the conserved F or W. Fields, in order: CDR3 length, V gene, clone size, D gene, J gene, CDR3 protein, CDR3 DNA. D genes are given only for firm matches. Only some rows state a clone size, as once, few, many or a class for expanded clones.

length: 14; V: TRBV2; size: many; D: .; J: TRBJ1-4; CDR3: CASSARVGSEKLFF; DNA: TGTGCCAGCAGTGCCAGGGTTGGAAGTGAAAAACTGTTTTTT
length: 14; V: TRBV3-1; size: few; D: .; J: TRBJ2-7; CDR3: CASSHQRDSYEQYF; DNA: TGTGCCAGCAGCCATCAGAGGGACTCCTACGAGCAGTACTTC
length: 14; V: TRBV25-1; size: .; D: .; J: TRBJ2-7; CDR3: CASSPAGSLYEQYF; DNA: TGTGCCAGCTCACCAGCCGGGTCCCTATACGAGCAGTACTTC
length: 15; V: TRBV29-1; size: many; D: .; J: TRBJ2-7; CDR3: CSVEDRDFTSYEQYF; DNA: TGCAGCGTTGAAGATCGGGATTTTACCTCCTACGAGCAGTACTTC
length: 11; V: TRBV29-1; size: many; D: .; J: TRBJ2-1; CDR3: CSVSATNEQFF; DNA: TGCAGCGTTTCCGCTACGAATGAGCAGTTCTTC
length: 16; V: TRBV19; size: many; D: TRBD1; J: TRBJ2-7; CDR3: CASSAILGQGIYEQYF; DNA: TGTGCCAGTAGTGCGATCCTCGGACAGGGGATCTACGAGCAGTACTTC
length: 15; V: TRBV25-1; size: few; D: .; J: TRBJ2-7; CDR3: CASRPWAGESNEQYF; DNA: TGTGCCAGCAGACCCTGGGCAGGGGAATCGAACGAGCAGTACTTC
length: 12; V: TRBV20-1; size: .; D: .; J: TRBJ2-1; CDR3: CSAGRGGDEQFF; DNA: TGCAGTGCCGGAAGGGGAGGCGATGAGCAGTTCTTC
length: 16; V: TRBV7-3; size: .; D: .; J: TRBJ2-3; CDR3: CASSLGGEPSTDTQYF; DNA: TGTGCCAGCAGCTTAGGTGGCGAGCCATCCACAGATACGCAGTATTTT
length: 13; V: TRBV2; size: many; D: .; J: TRBJ1-1; CDR3: CASSDGGVGEAFF; DNA: TGTGCCAGCAGTGACGGGGGAGTGGGTGAAGCTTTCTTT
length: 13; V: TRBV7-2; size: few; D: .; J: TRBJ2-5; CDR3: CASSLWGGETQYF; DNA: TGTGCCAGCAGCTTATGGGGCGGAGAGACCCAGTACTTC
length: 14; V: TRBV10-2; size: many; D: .; J: TRBJ2-7; CDR3: CASSPDGPLSEQYF; DNA: TGCGCCAGCAGCCCCGACGGGCCTCTAAGTGAGCAGTACTTC
length: 17; V: TRBV15; size: many; D: .; J: TRBJ2-1; CDR3: CATSRDRRTGTYNEQFF; DNA: TGTGCCACCAGCAGAGATCGTCGGACGGGCACCTACAATGAGCAGTTCTTC
length: 13; V: TRBV6-5; size: few; D: .; J: TRBJ1-2; CDR3: CASSYLGQEGYTF; DNA: TGTGCCAGCAGTTACCTCGGGCAGGAGGGCTACACCTTC
length: 16; V: TRBV5-1; size: .; D: .; J: TRBJ1-1; CDR3: CASSLGDQTRRTEAFF; DNA: TGCGCCAGCAGCTTGGGGGACCAGACCCGAAGAACTGAAGCTTTCTTT
length: 15; V: TRBV5-6; size: once; D: .; J: TRBJ1-1; CDR3: CASSFRGGMNTEAFF; DNA: TGTGCCAGCAGTTTTCGGGGGGGGATGAACACTGAAGCTTTCTTT
length: 13; V: TRBV20-1; size: .; D: .; J: TRBJ2-1; CDR3: CSARVSGEDEQFF; DNA: TGCAGTGCTAGAGTCTCGGGAGAGGATGAGCAGTTCTTC
length: 14; V: TRBV2; size: many; D: TRBD1; J: TRBJ1-2; CDR3: CASSYAGQGYGYTF; DNA: TGTGCCAGCAGTTACGCGGGACAGGGCTATGGCTACACCTTC
length: 17; V: TRBV4-2; size: .; D: TRBD2; J: TRBJ2-3; CDR3: CASLPGGAGGPDHTQYF; DNA: TGTGCCAGCTTGCCCGGTGGAGCGGGGGGGCCCGATCATACGCAGTATTTT
length: 15; V: TRBV6-4; size: few; D: TRBD1; J: TRBJ2-1; CDR3: CASSDSGTGYNEQFF; DNA: TGTGCCAGCAGTGACTCTGGGACAGGCTACAATGAGCAGTTCTTC
length: 14; V: TRBV25-1; size: many; D: .; J: TRBJ1-2; CDR3: CASRLDGKDYGYTF; DNA: TGTGCCAGCAGGTTGGATGGGAAGGACTATGGCTACACCTTC
length: 14; V: TRBV5-1; size: few; D: .; J: TRBJ1-3; CDR3: CASRLQGSGNTIYF; DNA: TGCGCCAGTCGTCTTCAGGGTTCTGGAAACACCATATATTTT